What follows is one T cell receptor beta chain and its context. This entry belongs to a study of T cells in Graves' hyperthyroidism and ophthalmopathy. Researchers took RNA transcripts and amplified the TCR beta CDR3 regions from them. When the TCR CDR3 underwent first-round RT-PCR, the HTBI primer set was used. Each CDR3 protein is one row after TCRdb ran MiXCR on the multiplex PCR reads. This table has 600,000 or so distinct CDR3 sequences, around 45% appearing once. This CDR3 spans 12 amino acids. Germline values: CDR1 SNHLY, CDR2 FYNNEI. Trimming pared 5 bases from V and 3 bases from J, leaving 5 bases between.

Sequenced material: peripheral blood or thyroid tissue (not recorded which). The rearrangement links TRBV2 to TRBJ1-5, with no clear D. This receptor was obtained from a woman under 30 with Graves' hyperthyroidism. CDR3 nucleotide sequence: TGTGCCAGCAGTCCAATCAATCAGCCCCAGCATTTT. Amino acids: CASSPINQPQHF.